This T cell receptor beta chain was sequenced during a study of tumor-infiltrating lymphocytes in primary liver carcinoma. The tissue used was unsorted bulk material of about 19-34 mg. RNA and DNA were co-extracted from it with the AllPrep DNA/RNA mini kit. Starting from around 0.45 ug of total RNA, TCR beta cDNA was produced with a primer in the constant region. Libraries for TCR beta were built through three nested multiplex PCR rounds, which together made up a slightly modified ARM-PCR procedure. Forward primers for TRBV1-TRBV30 and a C-beta reverse primer served the first two PCR rounds, at around 11 cycles each. Using its own MiXCR run on the multiplex PCR reads, TCRdb lists one record per CDR3 protein. The table shows roughly 48,000 distinct CDR3 sequences, with 60% to 75% occurring only once. CDR1 and CDR2 (germline): SGHAT, FQNNGV. The length of the CDR3 is 17 residues. V gave up 6 bases and J gave up 0 bases, with 19 bases separating them.

The receptor was isolated from a man aged 35-49 years with primary liver carcinoma and hepatitis B virus infection. The chain employs TRBV11-2 and TRBJ2-3; TRBD1 is a possible D gene (6 bases). The sequenced material came from liver tumor tissue from sampling region 3. Subset defined: tumor region T3, left-lateral pole. The CDR3 nucleotides are TGTGCCAGCAGTCGTATCGGACAGTTAATTAGCACAGATACGCAGTATTTT. Its protein product is CASSRIGQLISTDTQYF.